The 32 T cell receptor beta chains presented below share a single source sample, sequenced in a study of T cell responses to AZD1222 COVID-19 vaccine. Measured with immunoSEQ multiplex PCR; TCRdb has only the in-frame clones, and not every one. This table holds tens of thousands of clones, about 88% found once. This specimen consisted of peripheral blood, obtained on day 0 of AZD1222 vaccination. The receptors shown here come from an adult in good health.

This chain uses TRBV11-3 with TRBJ1-5, with 7 nucleotides matching TRBD1. Germline assignment: CDR1 SGHNT and CDR2 YENEEA. V shed 1 base and J 0 bases; nucleotides not matched to a gene: 15. The CDR3 is made up of 20 amino acids. CDR3 nucleotide sequence: TGTGCCAGCAGCTTAGGCCCGAGGACAGGAAGCCTTTATAGCAATCAGCCCCAGCATTTT. Its protein is CASSLGPRTGSLYSNQPQHF.

This chain uses TRBV14 with TRBJ1-2; D may be TRBD1 (5 bases). This CDR3 is 18 amino acids long. CDR1 is SGHDN, CDR2 FVKESK, per germline. Trimming removed 5 bases at V and 1 base at J, with 23 bases between. For the CDR3, the DNA is TGTGCCAGCAGCACATATCGGGGCAGCTTGCGGCTTAACTATGGCTACACCTTC. It yields the protein CASSTYRGSLRLNYGYTF.

The chain joins TRBV10-3 to TRBJ2-2; 7 bases map to TRBD2. This CDR3 has 15 residues. The germline V gene encodes CDR1 ENHRY and CDR2 SYGVKD. Losses at the gene ends were 6 bases for V and 5 bases for J; bases not matched to a gene: 9. In DNA, the CDR3 is TGTGCCATCAGCCTAGCGGCCAGAAAGACCGGGGAGCTGTTTTTT. It codes for CAISLAARKTGELFF.

The chain is built from TRBV28 and TRBJ1-3; 8 nucleotides match TRBD1. Germline-derived CDR1 and CDR2 are MDHEN and SYDVKM. This CDR3 spans 16 amino acids. V gave up 4 bases and J gave up 0 bases; unmatched junction bases: 5. The CDR3 spells CASSYQGAHSGNTIYF. DNA for the CDR3: TGTGCCAGCAGTTACCAGGGGGCCCACTCTGGAAACACCATATATTTT.

This rearrangement joins TRBV4-2 to TRBJ2-7, with 7 bases fitting TRBD1. Germline V gene sequence: CDR1 LGHNA, CDR2 YNFKEQ. The CDR3 runs to 15 residues. V was pared by 0 bases and J by 0 bases, with 2 bases of the junction left unmatched. CDR3: CASSQDGTVSYEQYF. The CDR3 DNA reads TGTGCCAGCAGCCAAGATGGGACAGTCTCCTACGAGCAGTACTTC.

The V call is TRBV6-6, the J call TRBJ2-1; possibly TRBD2 for D (5 bases). In germline, CDR1 is MNHNY, CDR2 SVGAGI (reference sequence). The CDR3 loop spans 16 amino acids. The V gene lost 2 bases and the J gene lost 7 bases, with 18 bases spanning the gap. CDR3 coding DNA: TGTGCCAGCAGTTACGGTCGAGGGAGAGTCACGAATGAGCAGTTCTTC. This encodes CASSYGRGRVTNEQFF.

In this sample, this clone turned up a few times. The rearrangement uses TRBV7-2 and TRBJ2-2; the D is unclear. V shed 4 bases and J shed 7 bases, with 10 bases lying between them. The CDR3 length is 13 residues. The germline V gene encodes CDR1 SGHTA and CDR2 FQGNSA. Here the CDR3 reads CASSSRPDGELFF. The CDR3 DNA reads TGTGCCAGCAGCTCCCGCCCCGACGGGGAGCTGTTTTTT.

V is TRBV6-5 and J is TRBJ1-2; the match to TRBD1 covers 7 bases. J lost 4 bases, V lost 5 bases, and 4 bases had no gene match. CDR3 length: 13 amino acids. Germline lookup yields CDR1 MNHEY and CDR2 SVGAGI. The CDR3 DNA reads TGTGCCAGCAGTCGACAGGGTACCTATGGCTACACCTTC. Protein: CASSRQGTYGYTF.

This clone was found a few times. V gene TRBV7-5 combines with J gene TRBJ1-5; TRBD1 was called by the table and not checked on the DNA. TRBV7-5 is recorded as a pseudogene. CDR3 length: 16 residues. The CDR3 protein is CVRTTLGQPSNQPQHF. The CDR3 nucleotides read TGTGTCAGAACCACCCTGGGACAGCCGAGCAATCAGCCCCAGCATTTT.

In this sample, this clone turned up a few times. The V and J genes are TRBV3-1 (or the pseudogene TRBV3-2) and TRBJ2-1, with D possibly TRBD1 on 6 matching bases. Germline V gene sequence: CDR1 LGHDT, CDR2 YNNKEL (reference sequence). V was cut by 1 base and J by 9 bases, with 13 bases left in between. This CDR3 contains 14 residues. The CDR3 DNA is TGTGCCAGCAGCCAAGCCAGGGGACATGGTGAGCAGTTCTTC. It yields the protein CASSQARGHGEQFF.

The rearrangement links TRBV7-2 to TRBJ1-1; D remains unclear. V was shortened by 0 bases and J by 3 bases, with 8 bases between the two germline ends. This CDR3 is built from 14 residues. CDR1 SGHTA and CDR2 FQGNSA come from the germline V gene. CDR3 loop: CASSLAGQHTEAFF. The CDR3, as DNA: TGTGCCAGCAGCTTAGCTGGGCAGCACACTGAAGCTTTCTTT.

The V call is TRBV19, the J call TRBJ2-3; 8 bases fit TRBD1. Germline V CDR1 and CDR2: LNHDA, SQIVND (reference sequence). Unmatched junction bases numbered 7, after V lost 8 bases and J lost 0 bases. The CDR3 extends over 15 amino acids. CDR3 sequence: CASRRQGTSTDTQYF. For the CDR3, the DNA is TGTGCCAGTCGCCGACAGGGGACGAGCACAGATACGCAGTATTTT.

The chain recombines TRBV5-1 with TRBJ2-2; D may be TRBD2 (5 bases). Trimming cost V 0 bases and J 1 base, with 10 bases left between them. The CDR3 covers 16 residues. Per the germline V gene, CDR1 is SGHRS and CDR2 is YFSETQ. The CDR3 reads CASSLGVGGNTGELFF. CDR3 nucleotide sequence: TGCGCCAGCAGCTTGGGAGTAGGAGGGAACACCGGGGAGCTGTTTTTT.

This sequence joins TRBV5-1 and TRBJ2-2; tentatively, D is TRBD2 (5 bases). The CDR3 runs 15 residues. V dropped 7 bases and J dropped 0 bases, with 13 bases sitting between them. Germline CDR1 SGHRS, CDR2 YFSETQ. CDR3 in amino acids: CASEGLGANTGELFF. The CDR3 DNA sequence: TGCGCCAGCGAGGGTTTGGGCGCGAACACCGGGGAGCTGTTTTTT.

This chain joins TRBV11-2 and TRBJ2-1; TRBD2 matches 9 bases. In germline, CDR1 is SGHAT, CDR2 FQNNGV. Trimming removed 1 base from V and 15 bases from J; junction bases left unmatched: 10. CDR3 length equals 14 residues. Here the CDR3 DNA reads TGTGCCAGCAGCTTAGTTCGTAGCGGGAGTACGACGTTCTTC. Its translation is CASSLVRSGSTTFF.

The chain links TRBV6-5 to TRBJ1-4; D gene ambiguous. This CDR3 region has 15 residues. CDR1 MNHEY and CDR2 SVGAGI come from the germline V gene. V was shortened by 0 bases and J by 0 bases, with 5 bases between the two germline ends. The CDR3 is CASSYSLATNEKLFF. The CDR3 DNA reads TGTGCCAGCAGTTACTCACTTGCAACTAATGAAAAACTGTTTTTT.

The chain combines TRBV9 with TRBJ2-6, with a tentative D call TRBD2 (7 bases). The CDR3 runs to 18 residues. V was pared by 0 bases and J by 0 bases, with 13 bases between. Looked up from germline, CDR1 is SGDLS and CDR2 is YYNGEE. CDR3 loop: CASSVDPGGSSGANVLTF. The CDR3 DNA reads as TGTGCCAGCAGCGTAGACCCGGGGGGCAGCTCTGGGGCCAACGTCCTGACTTTC. The complete variable domain, with remaining parts taken from reference TRBV9 and TRBJ2-6, reads DSGVTQTPKHLITATGQRVTLRCSPRSGDLSVYWYQQSLDQGLQFLIQYYNGEERAKGNILERFSAQQFPDLHSELNLSSLELGDSALYFCASSVDPGGSSGANVLTFGAGSRLTVL.

V and J are TRBV19 and TRBJ1-5, with 10 bases lining up with TRBD1. The CDR3 consists of 15 residues. Germline V gene sequence: CDR1 LNHDA, CDR2 SQIVND (reference sequence). The J segment lost 4 bases and the V segment lost 7 bases, leaving 7 bases of the junction unmatched. The CDR3 here is CASNPTGGANQPQHF. As DNA, the CDR3 is TGTGCCAGTAACCCGACAGGGGGCGCAAATCAGCCCCAGCATTTT.

The chain has TRBV10-1 and TRBJ1-6; 8 bases are a match to TRBD1. The V segment lost 6 bases and the J segment 13 bases; nucleotides outside the gene matches: 11. In germline, CDR1 is WNHNN, CDR2 SYGVQD (reference sequence). The CDR3 runs 14 residues. The CDR3 coding sequence is TGCGCCAGCAGCCAGGACAGGGTGTGGCATCCCCTCCACTTT. Protein sequence: CASSQDRVWHPLHF.

The rearrangement links TRBV5-1 to TRBJ2-2; TRBD1 might be the D (7 bases). The germline CDR1 and CDR2 sequences are SGHRS and YFSETQ. CDR3 length: 15 amino acids. The germline V and J ends were trimmed by 1 base and 5 bases, with 12 bases remaining between them. This chain's CDR3 is CASSLSAGQTGELFF. CDR3 nucleotides: TGCGCCAGCAGCTTGTCGGCGGGACAGACCGGGGAGCTGTTTTTT.

The chain is built from TRBV19 and TRBJ1-4, with a weak D call TRBD1 (5 bases). Trimming stripped 7 bases from V and 7 bases from J, with 19 bases between. Germline CDR1 reads LNHDA; CDR2 reads SQIVND (reference sequence). The CDR3 extends over 15 amino acids. The CDR3 reads CASTASSRVGEKLFF. In DNA form, the CDR3 reads TGTGCCAGTACTGCCTCAAGCAGGGTTGGTGAAAAACTGTTTTTT.

The CDR3: CAWSGGRSTDTQYF. The CDR3 coding sequence is TGTGCCTGGAGTGGCGGACGTAGCACAGATACGCAGTATTTT. The chain has TRBV30 and TRBJ2-3; D unclear. Germline lookup yields CDR1 GTSNPN and CDR2 SVGIG (reference sequence). CDR3 length: 14 residues. The germline V and J ends were trimmed by 1 base and 0 bases, with 8 bases remaining between them.

The V gene is TRBV5-1, the J gene TRBJ2-1; weak D call: TRBD2 (7 bases). The ends were cut back, 3 bases at V and 2 bases at J, with 15 bases in the middle. The germline V gene encodes CDR1 SGHRS and CDR2 YFSETQ. This CDR3 has 16 residues. The CDR3 spells CASSSGGLLTYNEQFF. In DNA form, the CDR3 reads TGCGCCAGCAGCTCCGGGGGGCTCCTAACCTACAATGAGCAGTTCTTC.

The chain is built from TRBV6-5 and TRBJ1-6; D gene unclear. Trimming removed 5 bases at V and 7 bases at J, with 15 bases between. This CDR3 comprises 15 residues. Germline V gene lookup returns CDR1 MNHEY and CDR2 SVGAGI. CDR3 protein: CASSPRSEPNSPLHF. CDR3 nucleotide sequence: TGTGCCAGCAGTCCCCGGTCGGAACCCAATTCACCCCTCCACTTT.

The chain is built from TRBV19 and TRBJ1-2; 7 nucleotides match TRBD1. Germline-derived CDR1 and CDR2 are LNHDA and SQIVND (reference sequence). The CDR3 extends over 12 amino acids. Trimming at V came to 8 bases and at J to 8 bases, leaving 8 bases not matched to a gene. The chain's CDR3 is CASGGGVGGYTF. CDR3 nucleotides: TGTGCCAGTGGAGGGGGCGTTGGGGGCTACACCTTC.

The chain uses TRBV5-4 and TRBJ1-3; D call uncertain. The ends were cut back, 1 base at V and 0 bases at J, with 17 bases in the middle. There are 18 residues in the CDR3. The V gene's germline CDR1 is SGHNT and CDR2 YYREEE (reference sequence). The CDR3 bases are TGTGCCAGCAGCTTGCGGTTTGGTGTAGGAGCCTCTGGAAACACCATATATTTT. As protein: CASSLRFGVGASGNTIYF.

This rearrangement joins TRBV5-1 to TRBJ1-3; perhaps TRBD1 as D (5 bases). The V gene lost 0 bases and the J gene lost 0 bases, with 13 bases spanning the gap. The CDR3 covers 17 residues. Germline CDR1 SGHRS, CDR2 YFSETQ. The DNA for the CDR3 is TGCGCCAGCAGCTTGGCGCAACCCGGGACCTCTGGAAACACCATATATTTT. Translating gives CASSLAQPGTSGNTIYF. The full variable domain, its missing parts supplied by reference TRBV5-1 and TRBJ1-3, is KAGVTQTPRYLIKTRGQQVTLSCSPISGHRSVSWYQQTPGQGLQFLFEYFSETQRNKGNFPGRFSGRQFSNSRSEMNVSTLELGDSALYLCASSLAQPGTSGNTIYFGEGSWLTVV.

This chain links TRBV5-1 with TRBJ2-3; 10 bases fit TRBD2. The germline V gene encodes CDR1 SGHRS and CDR2 YFSETQ. V gave up 0 bases and J gave up 3 bases; unmatched junction bases: 1. The CDR3 covers 15 residues. The CDR3 DNA reads TGCGCCAGCAGCTTGGGGGGACTAGCGACAGATACGCAGTATTTT. It is translated as CASSLGGLATDTQYF. The variable domain in full, completed from reference TRBV5-1 and TRBJ2-3, reads KAGVTQTPRYLIKTRGQQVTLSCSPISGHRSVSWYQQTPGQGLQFLFEYFSETQRNKGNFPGRFSGRQFSNSRSEMNVSTLELGDSALYLCASSLGGLATDTQYFGPGTRLTVL.

V is TRBV3-1 (or the pseudogene TRBV3-2) and J is TRBJ1-5; 8 bases agree with TRBD1. V was pared by 5 bases and J by 5 bases, with 8 bases of the junction left unmatched. Looked up from germline, CDR1 is LGHDT and CDR2 is YNNKEL (reference sequence). This CDR3 is built from 15 residues. CDR3 loop: CASSSGTGLYQPQHF. As DNA, the CDR3 is TGTGCCAGCAGCTCCGGGACAGGTTTATATCAGCCCCAGCATTTT.

J is TRBJ2-3 and V is TRBV30; D possibly corresponds to TRBD1 (6 bases). Germline CDR1 GTSNPN, CDR2 SVGIG (reference sequence). Deletions cut 1 base from V and 1 base from J, with 12 bases between. The CDR3 loop spans 15 amino acids. The CDR3 sequence is CAWSAQGYGTDTQYF. In DNA, the CDR3 is TGTGCCTGGAGTGCGCAGGGGTATGGCACAGATACGCAGTATTTT.

The gene calls are TRBV5-1 and TRBJ1-3; possibly TRBD1 for D (5 bases). CDR3 size: 15 residues. Germline CDR1 is SGHRS and CDR2 is YFSETQ. The V end lost 5 bases, the J end lost 0 bases, and 12 bases lay between the germline ends. CDR3 nucleotide sequence: TGCGCCAGCAGACGGGACTTCTTCTCTGGAAACACCATATATTTT. Translating gives CASRRDFFSGNTIYF.

The CDR3: CASSMGAFNIQYF. In DNA form, the CDR3 reads TGTGCCAGCAGCATGGGGGCGTTCAACATTCAGTACTTC. The rearrangement uses TRBV12-3 or TRBV12-4 and TRBJ2-4, with a tentative D call TRBD1 (6 bases). Trimming stripped 6 bases from V and 7 bases from J, with 13 bases between. The CDR3 contains 13 residues.